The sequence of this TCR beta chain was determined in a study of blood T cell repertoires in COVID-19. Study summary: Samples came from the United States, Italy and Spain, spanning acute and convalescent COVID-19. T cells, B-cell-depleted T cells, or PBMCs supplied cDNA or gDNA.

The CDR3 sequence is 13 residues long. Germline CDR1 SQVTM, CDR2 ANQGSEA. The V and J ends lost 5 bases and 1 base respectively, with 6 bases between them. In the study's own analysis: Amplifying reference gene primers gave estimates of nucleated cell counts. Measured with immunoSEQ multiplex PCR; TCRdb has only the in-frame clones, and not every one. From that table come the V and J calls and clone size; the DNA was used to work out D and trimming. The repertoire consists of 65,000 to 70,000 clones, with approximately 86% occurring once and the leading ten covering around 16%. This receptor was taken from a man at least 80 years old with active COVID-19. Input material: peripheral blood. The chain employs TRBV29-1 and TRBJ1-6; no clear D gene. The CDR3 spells CSVTQSYNSPLHF. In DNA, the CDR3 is TGCAGCGTTACCCAGTCCTATAATTCACCCCTCCACTTT.